One sample yielded the 16 T cell receptor beta chains listed below, sequenced in a study of Graves' ophthalmopathy and Graves' hyperthyroidism. RNA transcripts were the source from which TCR beta CDR3 regions were amplified. HTBI primers were employed in first-round RT-PCR, then a second-round multiplex PCR followed. TCRdb independently ran MiXCR on the multiplex PCR reads; one entry per CDR3 protein. Of about 160,000 distinct CDR3 sequences in the sample, 30% to 45% are singletons; the top ten hold 4.5% to 6%. Sequencing was done on a sample of peripheral blood. The receptors stem from a woman between 40 and 50 years old with Graves' ophthalmopathy.

This clonotype was seen many times. The chain is built from TRBV11-3 and TRBJ2-5; tentatively, D is TRBD1 or TRBD2 (6 bases each). Trimming shortened V by 0 bases and J by 1 base, and 9 bases separated the two germline ends. The CDR3 spans 15 residues. Germline values: CDR1 SGHNT, CDR2 YENEEA. The CDR3 nucleotides read TGTGCCAGCAGCTTAGAGGGGGGCTCCCAAGAGACCCAGTACTTC. Translation gives CASSLEGGSQETQYF. The variable domain in full, completed from reference TRBV11-3 and TRBJ2-5, reads EAGVVQSPRYKIIEKKQPVAFWCNPISGHNTLYWYLQNLGQGPELLIRYENEEAVDDSQLPKDRFSAERLKGVDSTLKIQPAELGDSAVYLCASSLEGGSQETQYFGPGTRLLVL.

By proportion, this clonotype is medium-sized. This chain uses TRBV27 with TRBJ2-5; D uncertain. Trimming took off 4 bases at V and 5 bases at J, with 11 bases between the two ends. Germline V gene sequence: CDR1 MNHEY, CDR2 SMNVEV (reference sequence). The CDR3 loop spans 13 amino acids. In nucleotides, the CDR3 is TGTGCCAGCAGTTCACGGAAGGGCGAGACCCAGTACTTC. Encoded protein: CASSSRKGETQYF.

This clonotype was recorded many times. The chain combines TRBV27 with TRBJ2-3; D perhaps matches TRBD2 (6 bases). Germline-derived CDR1 and CDR2 are MNHEY and SMNVEV (reference sequence). V was trimmed by 8 bases and J by 0 bases, leaving 15 bases between them. The CDR3 totals 15 residues. The CDR3 DNA follows: TGTGCCAGCCATCGTGCGGGACTCAGCACAGATACGCAGTATTTT. It yields the protein CASHRAGLSTDTQYF.

V is TRBV29-1 and J is TRBJ2-7, with 7 positions matching TRBD1. The CDR3 length is 13 residues. From germline, CDR1 is SQVTM and CDR2 ANQGSEA. Germline trimming cut 7 bases from V and 3 bases from J; bases unmatched to any gene: 9. The CDR3 sequence is CSAHGTAGYEQYF. The CDR3, as DNA: TGCAGCGCCCACGGGACAGCAGGCTACGAGCAGTACTTC.

This clonotype was seen repeatedly, ten times or more. In DNA form, the CDR3 reads TGTGCCAGCAGCGCTTCTACTGGGCAATACACCTTC. Residues: CASSASTGQYTF. The rearrangement links TRBV7-9 to TRBJ1-2; D is ambiguous. From germline, CDR1 is SEHNR and CDR2 FQNEAQ (reference sequence). The CDR3 is 12 amino acids. Trimming pared 5 bases from V and 11 bases from J, leaving 15 bases between.

This clonotype was observed at least ten times. The V call is TRBV11-2, the J call TRBJ1-2; D is possibly TRBD1 (6 bases). V was pared by 5 bases and J by 8 bases, with 21 bases between. The CDR3 is made up of 15 amino acids. CDR1 is SGHAT, CDR2 FQNNGV, per germline. CDR3 amino acids: CASSGLRGLGGGYTF. DNA of the CDR3: TGTGCCAGCAGCGGTTTACGGGGGCTTGGGGGAGGCTACACCTTC.

This clonotype was seen once. The gene calls are TRBV6-2 or TRBV6-3 and TRBJ2-7; perhaps TRBD2 as D (6 bases). The CDR3 contains 14 residues. CDR1 is MNHEY, CDR2 SVGEGT, per germline. Trimming cost V 7 bases and J 3 bases, with 16 bases left between them. The DNA of the CDR3 is TGTGCCAGCACCTTAGCGGCCGCCTTCTACGAGCAGTACTTC. This gives the protein CASTLAAAFYEQYF.

There are a few counts of this clonotype. The V and J genes are TRBV28 and TRBJ2-5, with TRBD2 matching 10 bases. The germline CDR1 and CDR2 sequences are MDHEN and SYDVKM. The CDR3 is made up of 18 amino acids. Germline trimming cut 7 bases from V and 5 bases from J; bases unmatched to any gene: 19. The CDR3 is CASTTNLAVAGGRETQYF. The CDR3 DNA sequence: TGTGCCAGCACAACAAACCTGGCGGTAGCGGGGGGTCGTGAGACCCAGTACTTC.

In this sample, this clonotype turned up once. V and J are TRBV6-5 and TRBJ1-5; no reliable D call. The germline CDR1 and CDR2 sequences are MNHEY and SVGAGI. V lost 0 bases, J lost 4 bases, and 7 bases lay in between. This CDR3 is built from 14 residues. The CDR3 loop reads CASSYSGRNQPQHF. The CDR3, as DNA: TGTGCCAGCAGTTACTCGGGAAGAAATCAGCCCCAGCATTTT.

Many counts were recorded for this clonotype. The genes are TRBV6-1 and TRBJ2-7; possibly TRBD1 or TRBD2 for D (6 bases each). This CDR3 has 15 amino acids. Germline CDR1 MNHNS, CDR2 SASEGT. Trimming took 6 bases from V and 0 from J, leaving 15 bases between them. The CDR3 region has the DNA TGTGCCAGCAGGCCCGGAGGGGGGAACTCCTACGAGCAGTACTTC. Residues: CASRPGGGNSYEQYF.

The rearrangement joins TRBV30 to TRBJ1-1; D unresolved. The CDR3 is 14 residues long. Germline CDR1 is GTSNPN and CDR2 is SVGIG (reference sequence). Trimming left V 0 bases short and J 0 bases short, with 8 bases between. CDR3 in amino acids: CAWSVRLLNTEAFF. The CDR3 bases are TGTGCCTGGAGTGTACGACTCTTGAACACTGAAGCTTTCTTT.

The rearrangement links TRBV28 to TRBJ2-7; D is ambiguous. The CDR3 spans 15 residues. The V gene lost 4 bases and the J gene lost 3 bases, with 16 bases spanning the gap. Germline CDR1 reads MDHEN; CDR2 reads SYDVKM. CDR3 sequence reads: CASSSPADAYYEQYF. In DNA, the CDR3 is TGTGCCAGCAGTTCCCCAGCCGATGCCTACTACGAGCAGTACTTC.

This chain uses TRBV6-1 with TRBJ2-5; 7 bases are a match to TRBD1. The CDR3 totals 15 residues. V lost 4 bases, J lost 5 bases, and 10 bases stayed unmatched. Germline lookup yields CDR1 MNHNS and CDR2 SASEGT. CDR3 protein: CASSGKAGGRETQYF. CDR3 coding DNA: TGTGCCAGCAGTGGGAAAGCAGGGGGTCGCGAGACCCAGTACTTC.

The J gene is TRBJ1-2, the V gene TRBV6-4; 8 bases are shared with TRBD1. V lost 8 bases and J lost 8; bases outside the gene matches: 16. The CDR3 sequence is 15 residues long. The germline gives CDR1 MRHNA, CDR2 SNTAGT. The CDR3 protein is CASGGIARGRGGYTF. CDR3 DNA sequence: TGTGCCAGCGGTGGAATAGCCAGGGGGCGTGGGGGCTACACCTTC.

The chain has TRBV20-1 and TRBJ2-7; 9 bases line up with TRBD2. Trimming took 0 bases from V and 4 from J; bases not matched to a gene: 4. The V gene's germline CDR1 is DFQATT and CDR2 SNEGSKA (reference sequence). The CDR3 length is 14 residues. CDR3 residues: CSARDPTSGYEQYF. Written as DNA, the CDR3 is TGCAGTGCTAGAGATCCGACTAGCGGTTACGAGCAGTACTTC.

This clonotype was seen a handful of times. V and J are TRBV6-1 and TRBJ1-1; possible D gene TRBD1, 6 bases. The CDR3 is 15 amino acids. The V end lost 6 bases, the J end lost 0 bases, and 14 bases lay between the germline ends. Germline V gene lookup returns CDR1 MNHNS and CDR2 SASEGT. The CDR3 loop is CASRQRTALNTEAFF. The CDR3 DNA follows: TGTGCCAGCAGGCAGAGGACAGCCTTGAACACTGAAGCTTTCTTT.